This TCR beta chain is from a study of naive and memory T cell subsets. Study conclusions and caveats: In naive cells, over 95% of TCR sequences were seen only once. Diversity fell and Gini index rose from naive through CM, EM, EMRA.

This clonotype was counted at least ten times. Its antigen is as yet unknown. An equimolar mix of two oligonucleotides served as the beta constant-region primer for TRBC1 and TRBC2. TCRdb redid the calling of the UMI-ligation and nested PCR reads with MiXCR, one entry per CDR3 protein. The sample carries roughly 27,000 distinct CDR3 sequences, about 10% recorded once. The sample was effector memory CD4+ T cells from blood. Subset meaning: effector memory, CD45RA- CD27-. This clonotype originated in a human donor in good health.

The CDR3 is CASSSTGPNTEAFF. The CDR3 coding sequence is TGTGCCAGCAGTTCGACCGGACCGAACACTGAAGCTTTCTTT. The chain links TRBV6-2 or TRBV6-3 to TRBJ1-1; D unclear. CDR1 MNHEY and CDR2 SVGEGT come from the germline V gene. CDR3 length: 14 residues. The V end was cut by 4 bases, the J end by 1 base, with 10 bases between.